The rows below give T cell receptor beta chains drawn from one sample of a study of CD8 T cells in Susac syndrome. TCRdb re-analysed the immunoSEQ multiplex PCR reads in MiXCR, keeping a single row per CDR3 protein. This table has roughly 200,000 distinct CDR3 sequences, 85% to 95% appearing once. Sequences were obtained from CD4+ T cells from PBMCs. The receptor set was obtained from a human donor in good health. The CDR3 runs from the conserved cysteine through the conserved F or W. A D gene is named only where the DNA matches it firmly. For some rows the clone size is stated as once, few or many, or as a class when expanded; others skip it.

D: TRBD1
V: TRBV12-3/TRBV12-4
J: TRBJ2-1
size: .
DNA: TGTGCCAGTAGGTCAGGGGGCAATGAGCAGTTCTTC
CDR3: CASRSGGNEQFF

D: TRBD1
V: TRBV29-1
J: TRBJ2-3
size: .
DNA: TGCAGCGTTGAAAGCGGGACAGGGGGCACAGATACGCAGTATTTT
CDR3: CSVESGTGGTDTQYF

D: .
V: TRBV27
J: TRBJ1-6
size: .
DNA: TGTGCCAGCCGTACCCCAAGCTCCTATAATTCACCCCTCCACTTT
CDR3: CASRTPSSYNSPLHF

D: TRBD2
V: TRBV29-1
J: TRBJ2-1
size: once
DNA: TGCAGCGTTGCAACTAGCGGGAGGGCGTTTGAGCAGTTCTTC
CDR3: CSVATSGRAFEQFF

D: .
V: TRBV20-1
J: TRBJ2-3
size: .
DNA: TGCAGTGCTAGAGAGCCCCGGCCCCCAGATACGCAGTATTTT
CDR3: CSAREPRPPDTQYF

D: .
V: TRBV30
J: TRBJ2-4
size: .
DNA: TGTGCCTGGAGTGCGATAGGGACCCCCCGGTACTTC
CDR3: CAWSAIGTPRYF

D: .
V: TRBV7-3
J: TRBJ2-1
size: .
DNA: TGTGCCAGCAGCGAAAGCCTATCAAACAATGAGCAGTTCTTC
CDR3: CASSESLSNNEQFF

D: .
V: TRBV12-3/TRBV12-4
J: TRBJ2-3
size: .
DNA: TGTGCCAGCAGTTTGCGGAGGGGCTGGGGCACAGATACGCAGTATTTT
CDR3: CASSLRRGWGTDTQYF

D: .
V: TRBV12-3/TRBV12-4
J: TRBJ2-7
size: .
DNA: TGTGCCAGCAGTCCGGAGACCTACGGGCAGTACTTC
CDR3: CASSPETYGQYF

D: .
V: TRBV25-1
J: TRBJ2-3
size: .
DNA: TGTGCCAGCAGTGATGGGGGGCAGTATTTT
CDR3: CASSDGGQYF

D: .
V: TRBV4-1
J: TRBJ2-5
size: .
DNA: TGCGCCAGCAGCCAAGATTATCAGGGCTACCAAGAGACCCAGTACTTC
CDR3: CASSQDYQGYQETQYF

D: .
V: TRBV5-1
J: TRBJ2-2
size: .
DNA: TGCGCCAGCAGCTTGGGGACAGCCACCGGGGAGCTGTTTTTT
CDR3: CASSLGTATGELFF

D: .
V: TRBV6-5
J: TRBJ2-5
size: .
DNA: TGTGCCAGCAGTCGGCCCCAAGGAAGGACCCAGTACTTC
CDR3: CASSRPQGRTQYF

D: TRBD1
V: TRBV20-1
J: TRBJ1-5
size: .
DNA: TGCAGTGCTCCCGTTACAGGGGGCCGGTGGAGCAATCAGCCCCAGCATTTT
CDR3: CSAPVTGGRWSNQPQHF

D: .
V: TRBV29-1
J: TRBJ2-3
size: once
DNA: TGCAGCGTTTGGATGGTCGGCACAGATACGCAGTATTTT
CDR3: CSVWMVGTDTQYF

D: TRBD2
V: TRBV7-9
J: TRBJ2-1
size: .
DNA: TGTGCCAGCAGCTACGGACTAGCGGGGAATGAGCAGTTCTTC
CDR3: CASSYGLAGNEQFF

D: .
V: TRBV27
J: TRBJ2-2
size: .
DNA: TGTGTCAGCAGCCTTAGCGGAAACACCGGGGAGCTGTTTTTT
CDR3: CVSSLSGNTGELFF

D: .
V: TRBV7-9
J: TRBJ2-3
size: .
DNA: TGTGCCAGCAGCCTGACCAGGGATACAGATACGCAGTATTTT
CDR3: CASSLTRDTDTQYF

D: .
V: TRBV5-8
J: TRBJ2-4
size: .
DNA: TGTGCCAGCAGCTTGAATGGAGAAACCATTCAGTACTTC
CDR3: CASSLNGETIQYF

D: .
V: TRBV5-4
J: TRBJ1-2
size: .
DNA: TGTGCCAGCAGCTTGGTAATACAGGGCTACTATGGCTACACCTTC
CDR3: CASSLVIQGYYGYTF

D: TRBD1
V: TRBV11-2
J: TRBJ2-5
size: .
DNA: TGTGCCAGCAGCTTCGAACCGGGACAGGGGGCTGAAGAGACCCAGTACTTC
CDR3: CASSFEPGQGAEETQYF

D: .
V: TRBV11-3
J: TRBJ2-1
size: .
DNA: TGTGCCAGCAGCTTATCGAGAAACAATGAGCAGTTCTTC
CDR3: CASSLSRNNEQFF

D: TRBD1
V: TRBV20-1
J: TRBJ2-5
size: .
DNA: TGCAGTGCTCAAGGGGGCAACCAAGAGACCCAGTACTTC
CDR3: CSAQGGNQETQYF

D: .
V: TRBV20-1
J: TRBJ1-1
size: .
DNA: TGCAGTGCTAGAGAGGGGGGGTTACCAAAATCGAACACTGAAGCTTTCTTT
CDR3: CSAREGGLPKSNTEAFF

D: TRBD1
V: TRBV29-1
J: TRBJ1-2
size: .
DNA: TGCAGCGTTGCCTTCGGGACAGGTATGAAGTTTGATGGCTACACCTTC
CDR3: CSVAFGTGMKFDGYTF

D: .
V: TRBV20-1
J: TRBJ2-7
size: once
DNA: TGCAGTGCTAGAGATGATACCTTCTCCTACGAGCAGTACTTC
CDR3: CSARDDTFSYEQYF

D: .
V: TRBV27
J: TRBJ1-5
size: .
DNA: TGTGCCAGCAGTTTATTAAGTGCCATATATAGCAATCAGCCCCAGCATTTT
CDR3: CASSLLSAIYSNQPQHF

D: .
V: TRBV27
J: TRBJ2-5
size: .
DNA: TGTGCCAGCAGGGCCGGGACATATGAGACCCAGTACTTC
CDR3: CASRAGTYETQYF

D: .
V: TRBV7-3
J: TRBJ1-1
size: .
DNA: TGTGCCAGCAGCTGGGCGCAGGGCACTGAAGCTTTCTTT
CDR3: CASSWAQGTEAFF

D: TRBD2
V: TRBV6-6
J: TRBJ2-7
size: .
DNA: TGTGCCAGCCAGACTAGCGGGGGAACGCACGAGCAGTACTTC
CDR3: CASQTSGGTHEQYF

D: TRBD1
V: TRBV20-1
J: TRBJ2-5
size: .
DNA: TGCAGTGCTGCAAACAGGGGCCGAAGCCAAGAGACCCAGTACTTC
CDR3: CSAANRGRSQETQYF

D: .
V: TRBV18
J: TRBJ1-2
size: .
DNA: TGTGCCAGCTCACAAACCTACGGCTACACCTTC
CDR3: CASSQTYGYTF

D: TRBD2
V: TRBV5-1
J: TRBJ2-1
size: .
DNA: TGCGCCAGCAGCTTGTCGGGAGGTTTGACTCATGAGCAGTTCTTC
CDR3: CASSLSGGLTHEQFF

D: .
V: TRBV27
J: TRBJ1-2
size: .
DNA: TGTGCCAGCAGTTTTAATGTGGGGGTTGGAGGCTACACCTTC
CDR3: CASSFNVGVGGYTF

D: TRBD2
V: TRBV20-1
J: TRBJ2-5
size: .
DNA: TGCAGTGCTAGAGAGGGCGGGAGGGCTCAAGAGACCCAGTACTTC
CDR3: CSAREGGRAQETQYF

D: TRBD2
V: TRBV30
J: TRBJ2-4
size: .
DNA: TGTGCCTGGAGTGGAGCGGGAGGGAGGGACATTCAGTACTTC
CDR3: CAWSGAGGRDIQYF

D: TRBD2
V: TRBV20-1
J: TRBJ2-7
size: .
DNA: TGCAGTGCTAGAGTCCTAGCGGCGGGGGAGCAGTACTTC
CDR3: CSARVLAAGEQYF

D: .
V: TRBV7-8
J: TRBJ2-5
size: .
DNA: TGTGCCAGCAGCTTAGACGGCAGGCAAGAGACCCAGTACTTC
CDR3: CASSLDGRQETQYF

D: TRBD1
V: TRBV29-1
J: TRBJ2-7
size: .
DNA: TGCAGCGTTGAGGAATTACAGGGGAGAATCTACGAGCAGTACTTC
CDR3: CSVEELQGRIYEQYF

D: TRBD1
V: TRBV29-1
J: TRBJ2-3
size: .
DNA: TGCAGCGTGGCCCTAGACAGGGCAATAGGGGATACGCAGTATTTT
CDR3: CSVALDRAIGDTQYF

D: .
V: TRBV29-1
J: TRBJ2-5
size: .
DNA: TGCAGCGTTGTGGGGGAGTTGAAAGAGACCCAGTACTTC
CDR3: CSVVGELKETQYF

D: .
V: TRBV7-2
J: TRBJ1-1
size: once
DNA: TGTGCCAGCAGCTGGGACACGAACACTGAAGCTTTCTTT
CDR3: CASSWDTNTEAFF

D: TRBD2
V: TRBV7-6
J: TRBJ2-5
size: .
DNA: TGTGCCATCTCATCCCCTTCCGGGACTAGCGGGAGGGCGTACGAGACCCAGTACTTC
CDR3: CAISSPSGTSGRAYETQYF

D: TRBD1
V: TRBV28
J: TRBJ1-4
size: .
DNA: TGTGCCAGCAGTCCCGACAGGGTTAATGAAAAACTGTTTTTT
CDR3: CASSPDRVNEKLFF

D: .
V: TRBV20-1
J: TRBJ2-5
size: .
DNA: TGCAGTGCTTCTCCCGGACAGCCTCTTGGGACCCAGTACTTC
CDR3: CSASPGQPLGTQYF

D: .
V: TRBV15
J: TRBJ1-6
size: .
DNA: TGTGCCACCAGCAGAGATCTGGGTTCACCCCTCCACTTT
CDR3: CATSRDLGSPLHF

D: .
V: TRBV29-1
J: TRBJ1-1
size: .
DNA: TGCAGCGTTGCGCGTCAGAACACTGAAGCTTTCTTT
CDR3: CSVARQNTEAFF

D: .
V: TRBV28
J: TRBJ2-4
size: few
DNA: TGTGCCAGCACATTCTTGAACATTCAGTACTTC
CDR3: CASTFLNIQYF

D: .
V: TRBV29-1
J: TRBJ2-2
size: .
DNA: TGCAGCGTTGTCAGGTTTAACACCGGGGAGCTGTTTTTT
CDR3: CSVVRFNTGELFF

D: .
V: TRBV7-9
J: TRBJ2-7
size: .
DNA: TGTGCCAGCAGCTTACTGGCAGGGAAGGACCACGAGCAGTACTTC
CDR3: CASSLLAGKDHEQYF

D: TRBD1
V: TRBV25-1
J: TRBJ1-2
size: .
DNA: TGTGCCAGCAGTGAACCAGGGGGAACTAACTATGGCTACACCTTC
CDR3: CASSEPGGTNYGYTF

D: TRBD1
V: TRBV7-6
J: TRBJ2-5
size: once
DNA: TGTGCCAGCAGCCGTACAGGGGGCTGGGAGACCCAGTACTTC
CDR3: CASSRTGGWETQYF

D: TRBD2
V: TRBV5-4
J: TRBJ2-3
size: .
DNA: TGTGCCAGCGCCCCTGGGGAGGGGTACACAGATACGCAGTATTTT
CDR3: CASAPGEGYTDTQYF

D: .
V: TRBV15
J: TRBJ2-2
size: .
DNA: TGTGCCATTCTGCCTAGCAGAAACACCGGGGAGCTGTTTTTT
CDR3: CAILPSRNTGELFF

D: .
V: TRBV9
J: TRBJ2-1
size: .
DNA: TGTGCCAGCAGCGGAGCGGGCTACAATGAGCAGTTCTTC
CDR3: CASSGAGYNEQFF

D: .
V: TRBV6-2/TRBV6-3
J: TRBJ1-5
size: .
DNA: TGTGCCAGCAGCCGAGACAGCGGGAATCAGCCCCAGCATTTT
CDR3: CASSRDSGNQPQHF

D: .
V: TRBV30
J: TRBJ2-5
size: .
DNA: TGTGCCTGGAAGAAGGGCCGGGAGACCCAGTACTTC
CDR3: CAWKKGRETQYF

D: TRBD1
V: TRBV25-1
J: TRBJ1-5
size: .
DNA: TGTGCCAGCGGCGGGACAGGGACTAATCAGCCCCAGCATTTT
CDR3: CASGGTGTNQPQHF

D: TRBD2
V: TRBV20-1
J: TRBJ2-7
size: .
DNA: TGCAGTGCTAGTAGCCGGGGGGGAACCTACGAGCAGTACTTC
CDR3: CSASSRGGTYEQYF